The source of this TCR beta chain is a study of blood T cell repertoires in COVID-19 (dated by TCRdb to 2018 to 2021). About the full investigation: Collaborator samples came from the United States, Italy and Spain and covered acute and convalescent phases of COVID-19. The material from the prospective study consisted of cDNA or gDNA derived from T cells, B-cell-depleted T cells, or PBMCs. Deeply sampled blood TCRbeta repertoires from subjects exposed to, actively infected with, or recovered from COVID-19 were included in the dataset. The repertoires were released in a freely available public database intended as a resource for research on the immune response to SARS-CoV-2. Where available, HLA class I and class II types were obtained from metadata supplied by the sample provider rather than from assay-based typing. Nearly every sample came with metadata listing a de-identified subject ID, COVID-19 status, age in years and sex. Samples were obtained from the ongoing ImmuneRACE study (first 160 participants) and from about 1,300 subjects provided by 6 global collaborators.

Concerning this clone itself: Its antigen target is currently unknown. No much larger clone is present one base from it, and per-base qualities are unavailable.

Whole blood was collected in K2EDTA tubes by collaborating institutions according to the institutions' own protocols. For TCRbeta analysis, collaborator samples were shipped as frozen whole blood, as isolated PBMCs, or as DNA extracted from either sample type. TCRbeta CDR3 regions were amplified from genomic DNA using the immunoSEQ Assay, a bias-controlled multiplex PCR. From the authors' description of their analysis: Within the assay, amplification of reference gene primers was used to estimate how many nucleated cells each sample contained. Sequence reads were collapsed and filtered to measure the absolute abundance of every unique TCRbeta CDR3 rearrangement. Productive Simpson clonality was computed per sample as the square root of Simpson's diversity index over productive rearrangements. TCRdb retrieved this table from immuneACCESS and kept in-frame rearrangements only. Not all clones are present; in checked studies, unresolved V genes account for under half, and no reason is known for the remainder. The V and J calls and clone size are taken from that table; D and trimming were inferred from the DNA. For this sample there are 200,000 to 300,000 clones; roughly 80% appear just once. The top ten clonotypes cover over 10% of the sample.

Trimming takes 4 bases off V and 0 bases off J; junction bases not matched to a gene: 14. The germline V gene sets CDR1 to MNHNS and CDR2 to SASEGT. The CDR3 goes from the cysteine to the phenylalanine over 18 residues. Only CDR3 DNA remains: 54 bases, in frame from the first base. What the study reported, not specific to this receptor: The quantity of clinical and demographic metadata differed by source and by participant and was supplied without curation.

Recombination joined TRBV6-1 with TRBJ1-1; TRBD1 aligns with 7 central bases. The TCR originated in a woman aged 60-70 years with active or convalescent COVID-19. Sequenced input: peripheral blood. For the CDR3, the sequence is CASSGRTGSTTLNTEAFF. The sequenced DNA is TGTGCCAGCAGTGGGCGGACAGGCAGTACAACCCTGAACACTGAAGCTTTCTTT.